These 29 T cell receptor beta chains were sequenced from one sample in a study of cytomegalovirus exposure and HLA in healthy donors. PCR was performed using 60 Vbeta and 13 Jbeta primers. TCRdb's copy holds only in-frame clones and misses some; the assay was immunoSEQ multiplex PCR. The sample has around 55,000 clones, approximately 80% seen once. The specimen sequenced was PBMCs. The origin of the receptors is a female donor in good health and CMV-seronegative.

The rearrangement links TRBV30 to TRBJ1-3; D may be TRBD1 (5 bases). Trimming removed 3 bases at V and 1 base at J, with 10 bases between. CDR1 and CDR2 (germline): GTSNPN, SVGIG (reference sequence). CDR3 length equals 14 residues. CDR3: CAWSLGTSGNTIYF. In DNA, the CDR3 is TGTGCCTGGAGCCTCGGGACTTCTGGAAACACCATATATTTT.

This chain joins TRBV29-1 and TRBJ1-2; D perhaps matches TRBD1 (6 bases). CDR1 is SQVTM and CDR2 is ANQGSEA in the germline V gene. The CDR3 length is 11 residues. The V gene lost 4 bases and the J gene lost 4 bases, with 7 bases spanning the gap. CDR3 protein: CSVADSYGYTF. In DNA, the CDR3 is TGCAGCGTTGCGGACAGCTATGGCTACACCTTC.

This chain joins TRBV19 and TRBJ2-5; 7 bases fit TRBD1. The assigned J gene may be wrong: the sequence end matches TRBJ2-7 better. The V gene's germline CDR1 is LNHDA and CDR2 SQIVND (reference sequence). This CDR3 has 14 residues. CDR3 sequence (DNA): TGTGCCAGTACCTCCCGGGACAGATACTACGAGCAGTACTTC. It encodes CASTSRDRYYEQYF.

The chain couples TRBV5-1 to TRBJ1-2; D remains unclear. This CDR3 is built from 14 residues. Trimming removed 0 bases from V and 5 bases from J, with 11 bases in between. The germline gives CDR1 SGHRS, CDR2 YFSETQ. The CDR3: CASSLGYQLYGYTF. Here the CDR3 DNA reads TGCGCCAGCAGCTTGGGGTATCAACTGTATGGCTACACCTTC.

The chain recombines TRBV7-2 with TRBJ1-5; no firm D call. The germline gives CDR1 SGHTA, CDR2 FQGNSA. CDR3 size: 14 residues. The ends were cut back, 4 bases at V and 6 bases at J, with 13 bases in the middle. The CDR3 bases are TGTGCCAGCAGCTCCCAGCGAGTCGGTCAGCCCCAGCATTTT. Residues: CASSSQRVGQPQHF.

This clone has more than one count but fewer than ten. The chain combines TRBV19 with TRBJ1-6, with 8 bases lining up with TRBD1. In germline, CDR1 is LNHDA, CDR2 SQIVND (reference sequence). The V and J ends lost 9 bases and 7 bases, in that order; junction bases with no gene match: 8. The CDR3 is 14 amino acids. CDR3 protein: CASGTGPSNSPLHF. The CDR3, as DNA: TGTGCCAGCGGGACAGGTCCCTCAAATTCACCCCTCCACTTT.

DNA of the CDR3: TGTGCCAGCTCACCAACAGGGAGCTCCTACAATGAGCAGTTCTTC. This encodes CASSPTGSSYNEQFF. V usage is TRBV18 and J usage is TRBJ2-1; maybe TRBD1 (6 bases). V was trimmed by 2 bases and J by 0 bases, leaving 8 bases between them. The CDR3 sequence is 15 residues long. Germline lookup yields CDR1 KGHSH and CDR2 LQKENI. Drawing the rest from reference TRBV18 and TRBJ2-1, the complete variable domain is NAGVMQNPRHLVRRRGQEARLRCSPMKGHSHVYWYRQLPEEGLKFMVYLQKENIIDESGMPKERFSAEFPKEGPSILRIQQVVRGDSAAYFCASSPTGSSYNEQFFGPGTRLTVL.

In DNA form, the CDR3 reads TGTGCCAGCAGTTTATTGGCCTCAGTTGGGGGAGGGCCCCTCCACTTT. This encodes CASSLLASVGGGPLHF. The chain joins TRBV27 to TRBJ1-6, with D possibly TRBD1 on 5 matching bases. CDR3 length: 16 amino acids. Germline V lookup: CDR1 MNHEY, CDR2 SMNVEV (reference sequence). The ends were cut back, 1 base at V and 13 bases at J, with 20 bases in the middle.

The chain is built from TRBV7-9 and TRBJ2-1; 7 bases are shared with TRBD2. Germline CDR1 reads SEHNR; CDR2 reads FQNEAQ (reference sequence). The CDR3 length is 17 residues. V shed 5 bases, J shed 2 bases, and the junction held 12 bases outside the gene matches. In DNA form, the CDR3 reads TGTGCCAGCAGCGCCCTAAGCGGGACCCCCCCCTACAATGAGCAGTTCTTC. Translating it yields CASSALSGTPPYNEQFF.

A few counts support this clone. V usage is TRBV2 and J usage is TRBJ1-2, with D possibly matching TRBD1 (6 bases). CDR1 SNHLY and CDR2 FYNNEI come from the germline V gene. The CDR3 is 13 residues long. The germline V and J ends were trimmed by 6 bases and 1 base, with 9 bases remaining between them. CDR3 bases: TGTGCCAGCAGGGACAGTCATAACTATGGCTACACCTTC. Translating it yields CASRDSHNYGYTF. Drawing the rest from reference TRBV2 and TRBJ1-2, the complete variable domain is EPEVTQTPSHQVTQMGQEVILRCVPISNHLYFYWYRQILGQKVEFLVSFYNNEISEKSEIFDDQFSVERPDGSNFTLKIRSTKLEDSAMYFCASRDSHNYGYTFGSGTRLTVV.

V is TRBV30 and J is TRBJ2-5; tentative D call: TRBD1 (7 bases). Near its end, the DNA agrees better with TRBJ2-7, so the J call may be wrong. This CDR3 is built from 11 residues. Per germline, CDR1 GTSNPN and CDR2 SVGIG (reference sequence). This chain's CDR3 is CAGAGGYEQYF. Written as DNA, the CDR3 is TGTGCCGGGGCAGGGGGGTACGAGCAGTACTTC.

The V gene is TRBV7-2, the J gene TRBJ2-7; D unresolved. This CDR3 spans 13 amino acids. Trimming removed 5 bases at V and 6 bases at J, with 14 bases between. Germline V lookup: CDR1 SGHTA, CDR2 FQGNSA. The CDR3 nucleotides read TGTGCCAGCAGCCCTATGTCAAAGTTCGAGCAGTACTTC. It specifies CASSPMSKFEQYF.

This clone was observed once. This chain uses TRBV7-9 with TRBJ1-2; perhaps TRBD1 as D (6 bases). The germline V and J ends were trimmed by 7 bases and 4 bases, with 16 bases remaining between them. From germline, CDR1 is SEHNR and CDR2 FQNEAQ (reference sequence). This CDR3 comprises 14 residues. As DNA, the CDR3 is TGTGCCAGCACCCATAAGGGGGTGGTCTATGGCTACACCTTC. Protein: CASTHKGVVYGYTF.

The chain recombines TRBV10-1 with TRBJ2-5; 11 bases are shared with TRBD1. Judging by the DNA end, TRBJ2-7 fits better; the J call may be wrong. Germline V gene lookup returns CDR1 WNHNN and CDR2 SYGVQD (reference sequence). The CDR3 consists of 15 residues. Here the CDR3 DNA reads TGCGCCAGCCCCAGGACAGGGGGCGATTCCTACGAGCAGTACTTC. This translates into CASPRTGGDSYEQYF.

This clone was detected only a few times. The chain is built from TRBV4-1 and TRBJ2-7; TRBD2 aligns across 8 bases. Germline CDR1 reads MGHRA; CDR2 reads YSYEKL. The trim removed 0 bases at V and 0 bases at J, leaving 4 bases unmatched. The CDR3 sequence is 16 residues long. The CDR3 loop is CASSQDPGGSSYEQYF. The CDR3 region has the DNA TGCGCCAGCAGCCAAGATCCGGGGGGGAGCTCCTACGAGCAGTACTTC.

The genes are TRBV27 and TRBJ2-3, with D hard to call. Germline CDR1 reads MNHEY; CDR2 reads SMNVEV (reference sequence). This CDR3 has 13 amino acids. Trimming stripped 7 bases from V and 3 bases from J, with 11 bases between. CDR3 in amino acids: CASKSIDTDTQYF. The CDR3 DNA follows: TGTGCCAGCAAGTCTATCGATACAGATACGCAGTATTTT.

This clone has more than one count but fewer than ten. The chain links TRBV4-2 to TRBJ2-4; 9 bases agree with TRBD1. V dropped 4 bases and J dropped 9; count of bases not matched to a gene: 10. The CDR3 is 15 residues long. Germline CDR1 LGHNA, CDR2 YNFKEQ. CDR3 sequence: CASSPVGTGTGIQYF. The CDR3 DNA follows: TGTGCCAGCAGCCCGGTCGGGACAGGGACTGGCATTCAGTACTTC.

The CDR3 DNA reads TGTGCCAGCAGCAGCACTCCAAACGTCGCGGCAAACAGGGTGGATCAGCCCCAGCATTTT. Protein sequence: CASSSTPNVAANRVDQPQHF. J is TRBJ1-5 and V is TRBV21-1; the table names TRBD1, a call not compared with the DNA. TRBV21-1 is a pseudogene. The CDR3 runs 20 residues.

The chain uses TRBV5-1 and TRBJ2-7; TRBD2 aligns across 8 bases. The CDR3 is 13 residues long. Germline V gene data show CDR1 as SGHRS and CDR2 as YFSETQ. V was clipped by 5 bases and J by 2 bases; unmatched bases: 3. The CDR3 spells CASSPGRAYEQYF. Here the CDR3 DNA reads TGCGCCAGCAGTCCCGGGAGGGCCTACGAGCAGTACTTC.

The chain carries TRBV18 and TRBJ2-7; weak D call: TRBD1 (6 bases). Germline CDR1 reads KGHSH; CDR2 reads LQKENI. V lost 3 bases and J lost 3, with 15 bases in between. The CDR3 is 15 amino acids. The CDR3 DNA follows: TGTGCCAGCTCACCCGGACAGAAGCTTTACTACGAGCAGTACTTC. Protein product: CASSPGQKLYYEQYF.

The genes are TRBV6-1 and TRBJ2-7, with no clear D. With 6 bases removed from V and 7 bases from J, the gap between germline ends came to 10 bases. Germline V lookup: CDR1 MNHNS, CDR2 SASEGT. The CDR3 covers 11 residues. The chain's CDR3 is CASRTLLEQYF. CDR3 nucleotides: TGTGCCAGCAGGACTCTTTTAGAGCAGTACTTC.

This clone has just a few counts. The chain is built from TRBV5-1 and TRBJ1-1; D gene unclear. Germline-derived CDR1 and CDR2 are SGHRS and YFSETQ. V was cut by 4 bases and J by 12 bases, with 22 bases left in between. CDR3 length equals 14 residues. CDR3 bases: TGCGCCAGCAGCCGCGACTCGGGCCCCGGGGTTACTTTCTTT. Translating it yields CASSRDSGPGVTFF.

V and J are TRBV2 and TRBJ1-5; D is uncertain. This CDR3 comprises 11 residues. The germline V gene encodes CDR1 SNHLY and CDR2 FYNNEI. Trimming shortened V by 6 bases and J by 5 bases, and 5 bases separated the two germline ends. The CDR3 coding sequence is TGTGCCAGCAGACTTTATCAGCCCCAGCATTTT. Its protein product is CASRLYQPQHF.

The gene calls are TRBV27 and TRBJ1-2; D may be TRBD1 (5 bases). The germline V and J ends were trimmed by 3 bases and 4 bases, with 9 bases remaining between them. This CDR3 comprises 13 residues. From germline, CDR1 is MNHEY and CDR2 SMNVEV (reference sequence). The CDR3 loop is CASSLAGSYGYTF. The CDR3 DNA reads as TGTGCCAGCAGTTTGGCAGGGTCCTATGGCTACACCTTC.

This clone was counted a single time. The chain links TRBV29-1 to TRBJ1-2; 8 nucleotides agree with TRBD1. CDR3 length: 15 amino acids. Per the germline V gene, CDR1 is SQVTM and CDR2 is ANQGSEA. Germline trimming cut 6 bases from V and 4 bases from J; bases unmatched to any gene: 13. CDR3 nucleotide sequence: TGCAGCGTGGACGTTTCTGGACAGGGTGGCTATGGCTACACCTTC. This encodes CSVDVSGQGGYGYTF.

The CDR3 DNA sequence: TGTGCCAGCAGCACCTGGGGGGGAGGGAATCAGCCCCAGCATTTT. Translating gives CASSTWGGGNQPQHF. V and J are TRBV7-2 and TRBJ1-5; D is possibly TRBD1 (5 bases). The ends were cut back, 5 bases at V and 4 bases at J, with 15 bases in the middle. Germline-derived CDR1 and CDR2 are SGHTA and FQGNSA. The CDR3 is 15 residues long.

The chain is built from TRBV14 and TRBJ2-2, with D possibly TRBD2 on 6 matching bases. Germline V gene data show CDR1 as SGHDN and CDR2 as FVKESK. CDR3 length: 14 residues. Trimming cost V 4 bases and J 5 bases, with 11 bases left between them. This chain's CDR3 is CASSLPGGTGELFF. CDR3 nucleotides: TGTGCCAGCAGCCTGCCCGGGGGAACCGGGGAGCTGTTTTTT.

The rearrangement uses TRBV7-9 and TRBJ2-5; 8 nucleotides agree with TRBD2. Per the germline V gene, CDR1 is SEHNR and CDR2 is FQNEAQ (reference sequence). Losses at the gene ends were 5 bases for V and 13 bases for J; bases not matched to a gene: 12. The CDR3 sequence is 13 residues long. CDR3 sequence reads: CASSTGLGARGYF. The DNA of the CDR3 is TGTGCCAGCAGCACGGGACTAGGGGCGCGCGGGTACTTC.

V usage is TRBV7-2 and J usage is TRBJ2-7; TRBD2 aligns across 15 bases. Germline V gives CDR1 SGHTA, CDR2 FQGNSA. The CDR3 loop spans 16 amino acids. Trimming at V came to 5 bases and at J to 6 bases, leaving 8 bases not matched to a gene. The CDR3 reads CASSLGLAGGPSEQYF. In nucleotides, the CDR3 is TGTGCCAGCAGCCTAGGACTAGCGGGGGGGCCTTCCGAGCAGTACTTC.